The 10 T cell receptor beta chains below were found in one sample sequenced in a study of cytomegalovirus exposure and HLA in healthy donors. 13 Jbeta primers and 60 Vbeta primers were used for the PCR. The method was immunoSEQ multiplex PCR; TCRdb's version includes in-frame clones alone and lacks a portion of them. This sample yields more than 100,000 clones, of which 65% to 90% are seen a single time; around 2% belongs to the top ten. The specimen was PBMCs. These receptors were obtained from a man younger than 40 in good health and CMV-seronegative.

This chain's CDR3 is CAISESGTFSYEQYF. The CDR3 DNA reads as TGTGCCATCAGTGAATCGGGGACATTCTCCTACGAGCAGTACTTC. V gene TRBV10-3 combines with J gene TRBJ2-7; D perhaps matches TRBD1 (6 bases). Trimming shortened V by 3 bases and J by 0 bases, and 12 bases separated the two germline ends. CDR1 is ENHRY, CDR2 SYGVKD, per germline. The CDR3 totals 15 residues.

This clone was found a few times. The V call is TRBV2, the J call TRBJ2-7; TRBD1 matches at 8 bases. Germline lookup yields CDR1 SNHLY and CDR2 FYNNEI. J gave up 2 bases and V 7 bases, and 4 bases lay outside the gene matches. This CDR3 is 13 amino acids long. CDR3 region: CASTRQGPYEQYF. In DNA form, the CDR3 reads TGTGCCAGCACCAGACAGGGGCCCTACGAGCAGTACTTC.

This chain connects TRBV4-1 to TRBJ2-7, with 14 nucleotides matching TRBD2. CDR1 and CDR2 from the germline V gene are MGHRA and YSYEKL. The length of the CDR3 is 18 residues. V lost 1 base and J lost 1; bases outside the gene matches: 6. The chain's CDR3 is CASSQGLAGGPRSYEQYF. CDR3 DNA: TGCGCCAGCAGCCAAGGACTAGCGGGGGGGCCCAGGTCCTACGAGCAGTACTTC.

This clone was found a few times. The chain employs TRBV5-4 and TRBJ1-2; D may be TRBD1 (5 bases). V was pared by 3 bases and J by 4 bases, with 10 bases between. Germline V gives CDR1 SGHNT, CDR2 YYREEE (reference sequence). This CDR3 has 13 amino acids. The CDR3 is CASSSDSLYGYTF. CDR3 DNA sequence: TGTGCCAGCAGCTCCGACAGTCTCTATGGCTACACCTTC.

V and J are TRBV5-1 and TRBJ2-3; a weak D match, TRBD1 (5 bases). Germline V gene sequence: CDR1 SGHRS, CDR2 YFSETQ. CDR3 length: 15 amino acids. The V gene lost 3 bases and the J gene lost 6 bases, with 17 bases spanning the gap. CDR3 sequence: CASSSRALPGDTQYF. DNA of the CDR3: TGCGCCAGCAGCTCCAGGGCTCTCCCAGGGGATACGCAGTATTTT.

V usage is TRBV7-6 and J usage is TRBJ1-6; D possibly corresponds to TRBD1 (6 bases). The germline V gene encodes CDR1 SGHVS and CDR2 FNYEAQ. V was shortened by 1 base and J by 10 bases, with 17 bases between the two germline ends. The CDR3 is 16 amino acids. The CDR3 sequence is CASSLVSLGAGSPLHF. The CDR3 nucleotides read TGTGCCAGCAGCTTAGTTAGCTTGGGGGCAGGGTCACCCCTCCACTTT.

The V gene is TRBV5-1, the J gene TRBJ1-6, with 9 bases that match TRBD1. V lost 3 bases, J lost 7 bases, and 11 bases stayed unmatched. This CDR3 is 17 amino acids long. Per the germline V gene, CDR1 is SGHRS and CDR2 is YFSETQ. The CDR3 here is CASSWSGTGTGNSPLHF. The DNA of the CDR3 is TGCGCCAGCAGCTGGTCCGGGACAGGGACTGGAAATTCACCCCTCCACTTT.

This clone was observed a few times. The V call is TRBV30, the J call TRBJ1-5, with TRBD1 matching over 8 bases. Germline lookup yields CDR1 GTSNPN and CDR2 SVGIG (reference sequence). V was clipped by 3 bases and J by 4 bases; unmatched bases: 5. The CDR3 loop spans 14 amino acids. Written as DNA, the CDR3 is TGTGCCTGGAGCGGGGACAGGCAAAATCAGCCCCAGCATTTT. It encodes CAWSGDRQNQPQHF.

V is TRBV4-1 and J is TRBJ2-1, with 10 bases aligning to TRBD2. The trim removed 0 bases at V and 9 bases at J, leaving 11 bases unmatched. The CDR3 runs to 17 residues. Looked up from germline, CDR1 is MGHRA and CDR2 is YSYEKL. CDR3 residues: CASSQESLSGGAFEQFF. DNA for the CDR3: TGCGCCAGCAGCCAAGAATCTCTAAGCGGGGGGGCTTTTGAGCAGTTCTTC.

A few counts support this clone. This chain connects TRBV5-1 to TRBJ1-5; D possibly corresponds to TRBD1 (6 bases). The CDR3 has 13 amino acids. Germline V CDR1 and CDR2: SGHRS, YFSETQ. Trimming removed 9 bases from V and 1 base from J, with 11 bases in between. In DNA form, the CDR3 reads TGCGCCAACTTCAGGGGAAGCAATCAGCCCCAGCATTTT. Translated, it gives CANFRGSNQPQHF.